This TCR beta chain was profiled in a study of shared clonotypes between healthy human individuals. Sequencing used immunoSEQ multiplex PCR; TCRdb keeps in-frame clones, though not all of them. The sample holds approximately 700,000 clones, more than 70% seen once. The TCR was taken from a woman aged 30 to 39 in good health. Sample: memory CD4+ T cells sorted from blood. Subset given: CD45RA-negative fraction.

The CDR3 protein is CASSLQGAGNQPQHF. The CDR3 DNA reads as TGTGCCAGCAGTCTACAGGGGGCGGGAAATCAGCCCCAGCATTTT. The chain uses TRBV6-1 and TRBJ1-5; 9 bases agree with TRBD1. The CDR3 is 15 residues long. V dropped 5 bases and J dropped 4; count of bases not matched to a gene: 6. CDR1 and CDR2 (germline): MNHNS, SASEGT.